This record concerns one T cell receptor (beta chain) sequence. The CDR3 is 15 amino acids. J gave up 6 bases and V 6 bases, and 10 bases lay outside the gene matches. Per the germline V gene, CDR1 is SGHNT and CDR2 is YENEEA. Original handling: Quantification of nucleated cells was approximated via reference gene primer amplification. The assay was immunoSEQ multiplex PCR, and TCRdb's table has in-frame clones only and misses some. Clone size and V and J calls were adopted from that table, with D and trimming inferred from the DNA. The table has 250,000 or so clones, nearly 85% seen once. This record comes from a study of blood T cell repertoires in COVID-19. Study at large: COVID-19 samples collected from the United States, Italy and Spain covered acute and convalescent phases.

Sequences were obtained from peripheral blood. The chain couples TRBV11-3 to TRBJ1-5; 8 positions match TRBD1. This clonotype originated in a human donor in a cohort sampled during active COVID-19. The CDR3 sequence is CASRGGTGPIQPQHF. CDR3 DNA: TGTGCCAGCAGGGGAGGGACAGGCCCCATTCAGCCCCAGCATTTT.